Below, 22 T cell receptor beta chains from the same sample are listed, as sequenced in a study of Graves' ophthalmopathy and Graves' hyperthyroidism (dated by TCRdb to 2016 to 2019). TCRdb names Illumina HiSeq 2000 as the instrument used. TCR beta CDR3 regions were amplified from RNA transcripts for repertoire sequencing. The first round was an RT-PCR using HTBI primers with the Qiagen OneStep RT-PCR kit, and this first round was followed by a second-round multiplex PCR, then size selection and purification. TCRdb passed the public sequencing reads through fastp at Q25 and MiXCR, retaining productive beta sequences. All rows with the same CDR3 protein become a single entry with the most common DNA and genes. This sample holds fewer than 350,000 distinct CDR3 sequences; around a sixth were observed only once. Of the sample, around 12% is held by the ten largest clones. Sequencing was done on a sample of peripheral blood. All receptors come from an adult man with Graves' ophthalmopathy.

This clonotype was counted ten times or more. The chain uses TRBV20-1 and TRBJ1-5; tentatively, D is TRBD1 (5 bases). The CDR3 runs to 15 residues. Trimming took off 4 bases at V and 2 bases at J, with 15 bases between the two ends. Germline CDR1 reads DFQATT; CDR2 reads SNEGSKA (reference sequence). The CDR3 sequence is CSATYDGRGNQPQHF. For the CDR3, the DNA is TGCAGTGCTACCTACGACGGCAGGGGCAATCAGCCCCAGCATTTT.

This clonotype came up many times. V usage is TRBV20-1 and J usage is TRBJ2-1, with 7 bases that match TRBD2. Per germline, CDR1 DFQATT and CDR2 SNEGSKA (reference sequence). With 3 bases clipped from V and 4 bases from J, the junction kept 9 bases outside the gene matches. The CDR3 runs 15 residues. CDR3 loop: CSARVLTSVYNEQFF. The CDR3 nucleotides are TGCAGTGCTAGGGTATTAACTAGCGTTTACAATGAGCAGTTCTTC.

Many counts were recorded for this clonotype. The chain's CDR3 is CASSIGQAYEQYF. CDR3 nucleotide sequence: TGTGCCAGCAGTATCGGACAGGCCTACGAGCAGTACTTC. The chain carries TRBV28 and TRBJ2-7, with 7 bases that match TRBD1. The CDR3 covers 13 residues. J was trimmed by 2 bases and V by 5 bases; bases with no gene match: 3. In germline, CDR1 is MDHEN, CDR2 SYDVKM.

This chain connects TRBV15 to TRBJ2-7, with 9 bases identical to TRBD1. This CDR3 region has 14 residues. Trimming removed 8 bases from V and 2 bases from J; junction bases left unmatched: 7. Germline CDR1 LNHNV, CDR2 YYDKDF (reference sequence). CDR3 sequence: CATYPGTGPYEQYF. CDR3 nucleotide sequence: TGTGCCACCTACCCCGGGACAGGGCCCTACGAGCAGTACTTC.

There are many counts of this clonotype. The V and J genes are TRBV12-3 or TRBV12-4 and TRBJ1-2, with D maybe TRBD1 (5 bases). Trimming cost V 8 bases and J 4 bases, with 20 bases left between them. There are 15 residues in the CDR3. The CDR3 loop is CASLRAQGFPYGYTF. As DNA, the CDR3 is TGTGCCAGCTTAAGGGCTCAGGGTTTTCCCTATGGCTACACCTTC.

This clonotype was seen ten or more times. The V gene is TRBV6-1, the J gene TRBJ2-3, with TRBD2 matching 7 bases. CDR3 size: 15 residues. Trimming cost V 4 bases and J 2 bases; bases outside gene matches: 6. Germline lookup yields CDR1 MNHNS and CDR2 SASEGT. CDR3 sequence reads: CASSGSRDYTDTQYF. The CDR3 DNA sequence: TGTGCCAGCAGTGGATCCCGGGACTACACAGATACGCAGTATTTT.

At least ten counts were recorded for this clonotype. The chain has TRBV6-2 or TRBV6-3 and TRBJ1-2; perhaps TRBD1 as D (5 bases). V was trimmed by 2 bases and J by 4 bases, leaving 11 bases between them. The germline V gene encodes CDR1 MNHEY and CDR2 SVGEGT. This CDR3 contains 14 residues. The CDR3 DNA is TGTGCCAGCAGTTACGGCAGGGAAGCCTATGGCTACACCTTC. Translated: CASSYGREAYGYTF.

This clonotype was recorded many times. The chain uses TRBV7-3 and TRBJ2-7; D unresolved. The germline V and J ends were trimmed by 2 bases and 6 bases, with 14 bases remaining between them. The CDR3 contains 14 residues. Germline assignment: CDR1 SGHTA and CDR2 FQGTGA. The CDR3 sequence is CASSLLPKSGEQYF. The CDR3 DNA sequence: TGTGCCAGCAGCTTACTTCCTAAAAGTGGCGAGCAGTACTTC.

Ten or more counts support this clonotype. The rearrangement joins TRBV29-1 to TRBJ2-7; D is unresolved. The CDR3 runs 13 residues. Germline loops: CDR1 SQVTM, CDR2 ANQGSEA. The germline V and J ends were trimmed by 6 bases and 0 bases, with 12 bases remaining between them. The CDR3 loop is CSVLDPSSYEQYF. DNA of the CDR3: TGCAGCGTCCTTGACCCCAGCTCCTACGAGCAGTACTTC.

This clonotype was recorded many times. CDR3 sequence: CASSYSATGLITEAFF. In nucleotides, the CDR3 is TGTGCCAGCAGTTACTCGGCGACAGGGTTGATCACTGAAGCTTTCTTT. This chain connects TRBV6-2 or TRBV6-3 to TRBJ1-1; 7 bases are shared with TRBD1. The CDR3 runs 16 residues. The germline V gene encodes CDR1 MNHEY and CDR2 SVGEGT. Trimming removed 0 bases from V and 4 bases from J; junction bases left unmatched: 8.

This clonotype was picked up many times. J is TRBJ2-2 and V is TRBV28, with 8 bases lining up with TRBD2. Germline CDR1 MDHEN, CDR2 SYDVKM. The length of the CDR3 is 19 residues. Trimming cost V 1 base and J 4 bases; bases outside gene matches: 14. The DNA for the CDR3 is TGTGCCAGCAGTTTATCGCCAGCGGGAGACGTGAGTGGCACCGGGGAGCTGTTTTTT. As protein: CASSLSPAGDVSGTGELFF.

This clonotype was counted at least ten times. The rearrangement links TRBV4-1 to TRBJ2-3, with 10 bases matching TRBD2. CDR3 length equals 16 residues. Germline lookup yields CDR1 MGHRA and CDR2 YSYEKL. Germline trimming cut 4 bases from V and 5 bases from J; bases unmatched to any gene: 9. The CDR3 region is CASSRALAGGGDTQYF. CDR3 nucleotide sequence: TGCGCCAGCAGCCGAGCCTTAGCGGGAGGTGGAGATACGCAGTATTTT.

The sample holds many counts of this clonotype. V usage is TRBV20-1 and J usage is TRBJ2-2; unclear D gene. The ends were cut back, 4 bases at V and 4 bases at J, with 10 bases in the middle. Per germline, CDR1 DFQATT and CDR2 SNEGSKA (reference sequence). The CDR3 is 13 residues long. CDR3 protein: CSAMSLSTGELFF. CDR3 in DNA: TGCAGTGCTATGAGTCTATCCACCGGGGAGCTGTTTTTT.

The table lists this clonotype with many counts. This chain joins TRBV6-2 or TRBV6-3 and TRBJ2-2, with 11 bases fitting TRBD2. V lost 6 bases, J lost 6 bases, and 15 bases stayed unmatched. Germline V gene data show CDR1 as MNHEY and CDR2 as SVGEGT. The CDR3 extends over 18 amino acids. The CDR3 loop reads CASRANLAGGLFSGELFF. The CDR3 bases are TGTGCCAGCAGGGCGAACTTAGCGGGAGGGTTGTTTTCCGGGGAGCTGTTTTTT.

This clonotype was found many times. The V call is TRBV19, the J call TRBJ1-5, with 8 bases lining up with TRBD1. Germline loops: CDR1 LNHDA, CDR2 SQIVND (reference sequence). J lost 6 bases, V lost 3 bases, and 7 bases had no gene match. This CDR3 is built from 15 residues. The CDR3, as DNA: TGTGCCAGTAGTATCGGCAGGGGGCCGGGTCAGCCCCAGCATTTT. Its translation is CASSIGRGPGQPQHF.

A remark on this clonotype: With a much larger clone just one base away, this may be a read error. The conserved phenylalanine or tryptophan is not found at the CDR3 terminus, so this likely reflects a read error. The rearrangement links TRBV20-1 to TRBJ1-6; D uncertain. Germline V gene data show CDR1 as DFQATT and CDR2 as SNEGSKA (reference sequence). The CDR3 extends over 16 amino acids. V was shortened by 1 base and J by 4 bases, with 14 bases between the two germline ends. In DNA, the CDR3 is TGCAGTGCTAGAGCTATATGGAAAACATATAATTCACCCCTCCACTCT. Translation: CSARAIWKTYNSPLHS.

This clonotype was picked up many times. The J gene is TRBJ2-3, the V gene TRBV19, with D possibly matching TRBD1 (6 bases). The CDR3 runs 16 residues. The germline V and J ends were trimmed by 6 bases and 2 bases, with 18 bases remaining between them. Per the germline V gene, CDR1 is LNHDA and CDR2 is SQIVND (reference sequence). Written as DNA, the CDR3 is TGTGCCAGTAGCAGGGGAGCGGAGACTTTCACAGATACGCAGTATTTT. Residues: CASSRGAETFTDTQYF.

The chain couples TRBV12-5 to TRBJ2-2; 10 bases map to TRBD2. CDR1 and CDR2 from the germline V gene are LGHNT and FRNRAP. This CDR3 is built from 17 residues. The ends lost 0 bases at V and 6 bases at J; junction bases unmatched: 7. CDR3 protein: CASGLVVSSGSPGELFF. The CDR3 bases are TGTGCTAGTGGTTTGGTGGTTTCTAGCGGGAGCCCCGGGGAGCTGTTTTTT.

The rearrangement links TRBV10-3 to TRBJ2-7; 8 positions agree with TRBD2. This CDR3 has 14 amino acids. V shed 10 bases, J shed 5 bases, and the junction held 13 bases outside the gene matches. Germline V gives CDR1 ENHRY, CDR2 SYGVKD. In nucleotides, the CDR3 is TGTGCCACCCGCGCAAGCGGGGGAAAGGACGAGCAGTACTTC. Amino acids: CATRASGGKDEQYF.

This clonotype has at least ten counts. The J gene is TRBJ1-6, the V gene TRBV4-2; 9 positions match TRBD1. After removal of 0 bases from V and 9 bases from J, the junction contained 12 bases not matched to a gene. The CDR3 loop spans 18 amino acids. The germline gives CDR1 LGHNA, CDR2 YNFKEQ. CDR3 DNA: TGTGCCAGCAGCCAAGATCGTGGGAGGACAGGGGCTAGTTCACCCCTCCACTTT. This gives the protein CASSQDRGRTGASSPLHF.

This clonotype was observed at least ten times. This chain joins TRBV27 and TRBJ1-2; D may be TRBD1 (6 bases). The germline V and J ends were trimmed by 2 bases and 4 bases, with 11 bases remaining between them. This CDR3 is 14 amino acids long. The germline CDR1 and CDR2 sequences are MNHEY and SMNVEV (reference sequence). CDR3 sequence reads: CASSLRGTGYGYTF. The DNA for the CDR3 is TGTGCCAGCAGTTTAAGGGGGACTGGCTATGGCTACACCTTC.

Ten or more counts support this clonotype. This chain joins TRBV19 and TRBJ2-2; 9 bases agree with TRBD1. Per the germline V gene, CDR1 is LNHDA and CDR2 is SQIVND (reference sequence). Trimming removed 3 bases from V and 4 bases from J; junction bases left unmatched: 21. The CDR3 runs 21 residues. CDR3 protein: CASSITPFGTGLILGTGELFF. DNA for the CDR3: TGTGCCAGTAGTATCACACCTTTCGGGACAGGGCTAATATTGGGCACCGGGGAGCTGTTTTTT.